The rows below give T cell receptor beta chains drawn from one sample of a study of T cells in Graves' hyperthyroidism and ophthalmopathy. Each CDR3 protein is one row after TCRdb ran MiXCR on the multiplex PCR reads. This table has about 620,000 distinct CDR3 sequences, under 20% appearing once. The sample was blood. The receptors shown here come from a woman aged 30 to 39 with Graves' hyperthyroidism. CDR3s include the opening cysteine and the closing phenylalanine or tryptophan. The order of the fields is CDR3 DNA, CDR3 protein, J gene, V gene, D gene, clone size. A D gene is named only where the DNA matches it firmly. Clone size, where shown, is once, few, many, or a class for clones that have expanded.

CDR3nt: TGCAGCGTTGCCCGGACAGGGTCTAACACTGAAGCTTTCTTT
CDR3aa: CSVARTGSNTEAFF
j_gene: TRBJ1-1
v_gene: TRBV29-1
d_gene: TRBD1
abundance: many

CDR3nt: TGCGCCAGCAGCACTGGTGGGGGGCCTGGCACAGATACGCAGTATTTT
CDR3aa: CASSTGGGPGTDTQYF
j_gene: TRBJ2-3
v_gene: TRBV5-1
d_gene: -
abundance: few

CDR3nt: TGTGCCAGCAGCTCGAGACTAGCGACGGGGGAGCAGTACTTC
CDR3aa: CASSSRLATGEQYF
j_gene: TRBJ2-7
v_gene: TRBV7-2
d_gene: TRBD2
abundance: -

CDR3nt: TGTGCCAGCAGTGAAAGGGTCCCGGTGGGGGGCAATCAGCCCCAGCATTTT
CDR3aa: CASSERVPVGGNQPQHF
j_gene: TRBJ1-5
v_gene: TRBV2
d_gene: -
abundance: many

CDR3nt: TGCAGCGCCGGAGGGGGGAGCTCCTACGAGCAGTACTTC
CDR3aa: CSAGGGSSYEQYF
j_gene: TRBJ2-7
v_gene: TRBV29-1
d_gene: -
abundance: few

CDR3nt: TGTGCCAGCAGAAGGACAGGGATGGAGACCCAGTACTTC
CDR3aa: CASRRTGMETQYF
j_gene: TRBJ2-5
v_gene: TRBV6-1
d_gene: TRBD1
abundance: few

CDR3nt: TGTGCCAGCAGTTCTCACAGGGCCCAGGATACAGATACGCAGTATTTT
CDR3aa: CASSSHRAQDTDTQYF
j_gene: TRBJ2-3
v_gene: TRBV27
d_gene: -
abundance: many

CDR3nt: TGCGCCAGCAGCTTGGAAGGTCACGAGCAGTACTTC
CDR3aa: CASSLEGHEQYF
j_gene: TRBJ2-7
v_gene: TRBV5-1
d_gene: -
abundance: -

CDR3nt: TGCGCCAGCAGCTTGGTGGTGGGACTAGCGGGGAGGACAGATACGCAGTATTTT
CDR3aa: CASSLVVGLAGRTDTQYF
j_gene: TRBJ2-3
v_gene: TRBV5-1
d_gene: TRBD2
abundance: few

CDR3nt: TGTGCCAGCAGCTTAGGAACTAGCTACTCCGAGCAGTTCTTC
CDR3aa: CASSLGTSYSEQFF
j_gene: TRBJ2-1
v_gene: TRBV7-9
d_gene: -
abundance: few

CDR3nt: TGTGCCAGTAGTATAGGGGAGTTGGACACTGAAGCTTTCTTT
CDR3aa: CASSIGELDTEAFF
j_gene: TRBJ1-1
v_gene: TRBV19
d_gene: -
abundance: few

CDR3nt: TGTGCCAGCCACGCTACGGGACAGGGGTACTCCTACGAGCAGTACTTC
CDR3aa: CASHATGQGYSYEQYF
j_gene: TRBJ2-7
v_gene: TRBV9
d_gene: TRBD1
abundance: few

CDR3nt: TGTGCCAGCTCACCGGCTAGCGGGAGCACAGATACGCAGTATTTT
CDR3aa: CASSPASGSTDTQYF
j_gene: TRBJ2-3
v_gene: TRBV18
d_gene: TRBD2
abundance: many

CDR3nt: TGTGCCAGCTGGGGAACCGACAGGGGCTATGGCTACACCTTC
CDR3aa: CASWGTDRGYGYTF
j_gene: TRBJ1-2
v_gene: TRBV13
d_gene: TRBD1
abundance: -

CDR3nt: TGTGCCAGCAGCCACACCTCACAGGGGGCCAAAAACATTCAGTACTTC
CDR3aa: CASSHTSQGAKNIQYF
j_gene: TRBJ2-4
v_gene: TRBV28
d_gene: TRBD1
abundance: many

CDR3nt: TGTGCCAGCAGCTTAGGGAGGGCGTTATACGAGCAGTACTTC
CDR3aa: CASSLGRALYEQYF
j_gene: TRBJ2-7
v_gene: TRBV7-2
d_gene: -
abundance: many

CDR3nt: TGTGCCAGCTCACCGGGACAGGCAACCACCTACGAGCAGTACTTC
CDR3aa: CASSPGQATTYEQYF
j_gene: TRBJ2-7
v_gene: TRBV18
d_gene: TRBD1
abundance: many

CDR3nt: TGTGCCTGGAACCCCCCGGAGGGTCAGGGGGAGACCCAGTACTTC
CDR3aa: CAWNPPEGQGETQYF
j_gene: TRBJ2-5
v_gene: TRBV30
d_gene: -
abundance: -

CDR3nt: TGCGCCAGCAGCCAAGACCCAGTCTCCTATAATTCACCCCTCCACTTT
CDR3aa: CASSQDPVSYNSPLHF
j_gene: TRBJ1-6
v_gene: TRBV4-3
d_gene: -
abundance: -

CDR3nt: TGCGCCAGCAGCTTGGTGCCATCGGGGCAGGGGTATAATTCACCCCTCCACTTT
CDR3aa: CASSLVPSGQGYNSPLHF
j_gene: TRBJ1-6
v_gene: TRBV5-1
d_gene: -
abundance: -

CDR3nt: TGTGCCAGCAGGGGGGACAGCGGGAATTCACCCCTCCACTTT
CDR3aa: CASRGDSGNSPLHF
j_gene: TRBJ1-6
v_gene: TRBV2
d_gene: TRBD1
abundance: many

CDR3nt: TGCAGTGCTGCCTTAGCGGGAGGGCCCACAGATACGCAGTATTTT
CDR3aa: CSAALAGGPTDTQYF
j_gene: TRBJ2-3
v_gene: TRBV20-1
d_gene: TRBD2
abundance: many

CDR3nt: TGTGCCAGCAGCGGTGCGGGAGTGGCAGATACGCAGTATTTT
CDR3aa: CASSGAGVADTQYF
j_gene: TRBJ2-3
v_gene: TRBV9
d_gene: TRBD2
abundance: few

CDR3nt: TGTGCCAGCAGCAATCAGGTGGCTAACTATGGCTACACCTTC
CDR3aa: CASSNQVANYGYTF
j_gene: TRBJ1-2
v_gene: TRBV5-5
d_gene: -
abundance: few

CDR3nt: TGCGCCAGCAGCTTAGGGAATACTCCTAGCGGGAGCAATGAGCAGTTCTTC
CDR3aa: CASSLGNTPSGSNEQFF
j_gene: TRBJ2-1
v_gene: TRBV5-1
d_gene: TRBD2
abundance: few

CDR3nt: TGTGCCAGCAGCTTAGAATCGGGAGAAGGGAACGAGCAGTACTTC
CDR3aa: CASSLESGEGNEQYF
j_gene: TRBJ2-7
v_gene: TRBV11-3
d_gene: -
abundance: few

CDR3nt: TGTGCCAGCAGCCAAGGTACAGGTCTTTCCAAAAACATTCAGTACTTC
CDR3aa: CASSQGTGLSKNIQYF
j_gene: TRBJ2-4
v_gene: TRBV14
d_gene: -
abundance: few

CDR3nt: TGTGCCAGTAGTGCCCCGCCTGATAGCAATCAGCCCCAGCATTTT
CDR3aa: CASSAPPDSNQPQHF
j_gene: TRBJ1-5
v_gene: TRBV19
d_gene: -
abundance: few

CDR3nt: TGTGCCAGCAGTGCGAACAGCGACACCGGGGAGCTGTTTTTT
CDR3aa: CASSANSDTGELFF
j_gene: TRBJ2-2
v_gene: TRBV6-4
d_gene: -
abundance: few

CDR3nt: TGCGCCAGCAGCTCTAGCGGGAGGGCCGATGAGCAGTTCTTC
CDR3aa: CASSSSGRADEQFF
j_gene: TRBJ2-1
v_gene: TRBV5-1
d_gene: TRBD2
abundance: -

CDR3nt: TGTGCCAGCAGCTTGCGTAGCGGGAGGGCCTTCAATGAGCAGTACTTC
CDR3aa: CASSLRSGRAFNEQYF
j_gene: TRBJ2-7
v_gene: TRBV11-2
d_gene: TRBD2
abundance: -

CDR3nt: TGTGCCAGCAGCGTCCGCAGGGGGCAACAGCCCCAGCATTTT
CDR3aa: CASSVRRGQQPQHF
j_gene: TRBJ1-5
v_gene: TRBV7-2
d_gene: TRBD1
abundance: -

CDR3nt: TGTGCCAGCTCACCAGAGACAGATTATGGCTACACCTTC
CDR3aa: CASSPETDYGYTF
j_gene: TRBJ1-2
v_gene: TRBV18
d_gene: -
abundance: -

CDR3nt: TGTGCCAGTAGTGATCTAGCGGAAGAGACCCAGTACTTC
CDR3aa: CASSDLAEETQYF
j_gene: TRBJ2-5
v_gene: TRBV19
d_gene: TRBD2
abundance: -

CDR3nt: TGCGCCAGCAGCTTGGCGGCTAGCGGGCACCGCACAGATACGCAGTATTTT
CDR3aa: CASSLAASGHRTDTQYF
j_gene: TRBJ2-3
v_gene: TRBV5-1
d_gene: TRBD2
abundance: many

CDR3nt: TGTGCCAGCACTCGCCTTTCCTACGAGCAGTACTTC
CDR3aa: CASTRLSYEQYF
j_gene: TRBJ2-7
v_gene: TRBV27
d_gene: -
abundance: many

CDR3nt: TGCAGTGCTGGGACAGGGCAGGAGTATGGCTACACCTTC
CDR3aa: CSAGTGQEYGYTF
j_gene: TRBJ1-2
v_gene: TRBV20-1
d_gene: TRBD1
abundance: many

CDR3nt: TGTGCCAGTAGTGCTAGGGACAGCACTCCCTACGAGCAGTTCTTC
CDR3aa: CASSARDSTPYEQFF
j_gene: TRBJ2-1
v_gene: TRBV19
d_gene: TRBD1
abundance: -

CDR3nt: TGTGCCACCAGCAGAGATTATAGCGGGAGGGCCCTGGGCGAGACCCAGTACTTC
CDR3aa: CATSRDYSGRALGETQYF
j_gene: TRBJ2-5
v_gene: TRBV15
d_gene: TRBD2
abundance: -

CDR3nt: TGTGCCAGCAGCCAAGGGGCGATAATTGAGACAAACCCCACTGAAGCTTTCTTT
CDR3aa: CASSQGAIIETNPTEAFF
j_gene: TRBJ1-1
v_gene: TRBV3-1
d_gene: -
abundance: many

CDR3nt: TGTGCCAGCAGCCGTATGGAGCACGCCCGGGAGACCCAGTACTTC
CDR3aa: CASSRMEHARETQYF
j_gene: TRBJ2-5
v_gene: TRBV5-8
d_gene: -
abundance: -

CDR3nt: TGTGCCAGCACCCTGTCGCGAGGGGGCAATGAGCAGTTCTTC
CDR3aa: CASTLSRGGNEQFF
j_gene: TRBJ2-1
v_gene: TRBV11-2
d_gene: -
abundance: -

CDR3nt: TGTGCCTGGAGCTCGGGGAGAAATAATTCACCCCTCCACTTT
CDR3aa: CAWSSGRNNSPLHF
j_gene: TRBJ1-6
v_gene: TRBV30
d_gene: -
abundance: many

CDR3nt: TGTGCCAGCAGTGACGCGGCAGTACATACTTTACACTCTGGAAACACCATATATTTT
CDR3aa: CASSDAAVHTLHSGNTIYF
j_gene: TRBJ1-3
v_gene: TRBV6-1
d_gene: -
abundance: -

CDR3nt: TGTGCCAGCAGAGTTGCGGGAGGGTATGGTGAGCAGTTCTTC
CDR3aa: CASRVAGGYGEQFF
j_gene: TRBJ2-1
v_gene: TRBV2
d_gene: TRBD2
abundance: many

CDR3nt: TGTGCCAGCAGCTTACAGGGGCAAGGCACCGGGGAGCTGTTTTTT
CDR3aa: CASSLQGQGTGELFF
j_gene: TRBJ2-2
v_gene: TRBV11-2
d_gene: -
abundance: many

CDR3nt: TGTGCCAGCAGCCACGGGACAGGGATTGAAGCTTTCTTT
CDR3aa: CASSHGTGIEAFF
j_gene: TRBJ1-1
v_gene: TRBV11-2
d_gene: TRBD1
abundance: few

CDR3nt: TGTGCCACCAGCAGAGCCTCAACCAGGAGTGAGCAGTTCTTC
CDR3aa: CATSRASTRSEQFF
j_gene: TRBJ2-1
v_gene: TRBV15
d_gene: -
abundance: few

CDR3nt: TGCGCCAGCAGGAAGACAGGGGGGTTAAGTGGGGATGAGCAGTTCTTC
CDR3aa: CASRKTGGLSGDEQFF
j_gene: TRBJ2-1
v_gene: TRBV4-1
d_gene: TRBD1
abundance: once

CDR3nt: TGTGCCAGCAGCTTGGGTGTGACGGCCTCCTACGAGCAGTACTTC
CDR3aa: CASSLGVTASYEQYF
j_gene: TRBJ2-7
v_gene: TRBV7-2
d_gene: -
abundance: many

CDR3nt: TGCGCCAGCAGCCAAGAGGGACAGGGAGTATGGCAGCCCCAGCATTTT
CDR3aa: CASSQEGQGVWQPQHF
j_gene: TRBJ1-5
v_gene: TRBV4-1
d_gene: TRBD1
abundance: few

CDR3nt: TGTGCCAACAGCCAATTGGGCACCGGGGAGCTGTTTTTT
CDR3aa: CANSQLGTGELFF
j_gene: TRBJ2-2
v_gene: TRBV3-1
d_gene: -
abundance: few

CDR3nt: TGTGCCAGCAGCTTAGGAGTAGAGACCCAGTACTTC
CDR3aa: CASSLGVETQYF
j_gene: TRBJ2-5
v_gene: TRBV7-2
d_gene: -
abundance: many

CDR3nt: TGTGCCAGCAGCTCTGCGCTAGTGGCTCATGAGCAGTTCTTC
CDR3aa: CASSSALVAHEQFF
j_gene: TRBJ2-1
v_gene: TRBV7-2
d_gene: -
abundance: -

CDR3nt: TGTGCCAGCAGCTTAGTCTCCGGGAGCGATGAGCAGTTCTTC
CDR3aa: CASSLVSGSDEQFF
j_gene: TRBJ2-1
v_gene: TRBV7-8
d_gene: -
abundance: many

CDR3nt: TGTGCCAGCAGCCCAGGACTAGCCCGACGGACCCAGTACTTC
CDR3aa: CASSPGLARRTQYF
j_gene: TRBJ2-5
v_gene: TRBV9
d_gene: TRBD2
abundance: -

CDR3nt: TGTGCCAGCGGCGCGCCCTTCGGGGCCAACGTCCTGACTTTC
CDR3aa: CASGAPFGANVLTF
j_gene: TRBJ2-6
v_gene: TRBV12-3/TRBV12-4
d_gene: -
abundance: many

CDR3nt: TGTGCCATCAGTGAGTCGGACAGGATAGTTAATTATTCACCCCTCCACTTT
CDR3aa: CAISESDRIVNYSPLHF
j_gene: TRBJ1-6
v_gene: TRBV10-3
d_gene: TRBD1
abundance: -

CDR3nt: TGTGCCAGCAGCTATAAGACCGGGACAGAAGCTTTCTTT
CDR3aa: CASSYKTGTEAFF
j_gene: TRBJ1-1
v_gene: TRBV6-1
d_gene: -
abundance: many

CDR3nt: TGTGCCAGCAGTGAATTGGGGACTAGGGGTTACAATGAGCAGTTCTTC
CDR3aa: CASSELGTRGYNEQFF
j_gene: TRBJ2-1
v_gene: TRBV2
d_gene: TRBD2
abundance: many